In this sample, the clone carrying this T cell receptor (beta chain) turned up many times. CDR1 is LGHNT, CDR2 FRNRAP, per germline. This CDR3 contains 14 residues. With V trimmed by 7 bases and J by 9 bases, 8 bases remained unmatched. The sample belongs to a study of early T cells in non-severe SARS-CoV-2 infection. Each CDR3 protein gets one entry after TCRdb re-called the 5' RACE reads with MiXCR. The top ten clones hold 15% to 20% of a sample with some 38,000 distinct CDR3 sequences, roughly 4.5% of them seen once. This clonotype was obtained from an adult who was a healthcare worker with PCR-confirmed SARS-CoV-2 infection or an uninfected control (not recorded which). The V gene is TRBV12-5, the J gene TRBJ2-1; 11 bases map to TRBD2. The specimen was whole blood. The CDR3 loop reads CASDSGGARAEQFF. CDR3 bases: TGTGCTAGTGATAGCGGGGGGGCCCGCGCTGAGCAGTTCTTC.